This T cell receptor beta chain was identified in a study of shared clonotypes between healthy human individuals. Study as a whole: Three CD4 naive, three CD4 memory, two CD8 naive and one CD8 memory plate were used per donor. General observations from the study: Of the naive CD4 clonotypes, 4% to 5% were shared across several donors. Sequencing depth was predicted to influence how clonotypes are shared among donors. Represented diversity (both genetic and exposure-history) was limited by the small number of donors.

CDR3 size: 15 residues. Trimming shortened V by 0 bases and J by 4 bases, and 11 bases separated the two germline ends. Germline CDR1 and CDR2: SGDLS and YYNGEE. Method: immunoSEQ multiplex PCR; TCRdb's copy keeps in-frame clones and lacks some. The sample has roughly 2.5 million clones; around nine tenths are singletons. As regards this clone: Its cognate antigen is unknown.

The rearrangement joins TRBV9 to TRBJ1-3; D possibly corresponds to TRBD1 (6 bases). This clonotype was obtained from a man between 18 and 35 years old in good health. Input material: naive CD4+ T cells sorted from blood. Noted subset: CD45RA+ positively selected. The CDR3 region has the DNA TGTGCCAGCAGCGTAGCCTGGGGGGCGGGAAACACCATATATTTT. Protein product: CASSVAWGAGNTIYF.